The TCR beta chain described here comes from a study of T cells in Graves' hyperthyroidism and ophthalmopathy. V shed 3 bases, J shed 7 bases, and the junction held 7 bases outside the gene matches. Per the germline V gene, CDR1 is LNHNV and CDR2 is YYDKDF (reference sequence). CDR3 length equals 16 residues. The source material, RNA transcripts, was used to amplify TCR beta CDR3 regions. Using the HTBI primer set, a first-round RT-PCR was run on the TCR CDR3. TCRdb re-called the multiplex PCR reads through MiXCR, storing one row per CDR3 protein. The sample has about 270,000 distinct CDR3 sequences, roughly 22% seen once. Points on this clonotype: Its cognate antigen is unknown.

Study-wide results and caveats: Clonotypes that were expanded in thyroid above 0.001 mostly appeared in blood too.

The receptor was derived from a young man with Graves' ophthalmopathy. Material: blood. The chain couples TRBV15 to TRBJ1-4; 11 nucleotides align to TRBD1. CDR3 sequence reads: CATSSESGTGGEKLFF. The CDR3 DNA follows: TGTGCCACCAGCAGCGAGTCCGGGACAGGGGGTGAAAAACTGTTTTTT.